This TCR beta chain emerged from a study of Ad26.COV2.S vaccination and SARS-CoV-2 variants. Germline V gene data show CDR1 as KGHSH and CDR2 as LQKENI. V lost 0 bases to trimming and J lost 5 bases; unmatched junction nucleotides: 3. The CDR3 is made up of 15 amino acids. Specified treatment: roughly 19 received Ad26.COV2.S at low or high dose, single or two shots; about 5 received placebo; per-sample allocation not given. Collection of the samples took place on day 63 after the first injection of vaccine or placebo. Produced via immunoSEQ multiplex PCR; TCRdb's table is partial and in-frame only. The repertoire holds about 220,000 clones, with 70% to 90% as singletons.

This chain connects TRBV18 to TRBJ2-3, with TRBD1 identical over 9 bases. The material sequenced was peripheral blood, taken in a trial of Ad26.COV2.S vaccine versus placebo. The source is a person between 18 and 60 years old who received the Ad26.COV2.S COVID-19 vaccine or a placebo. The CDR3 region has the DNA TGTGCCAGCTCACCACCGGGACAGGGTGTAGATACGCAGTATTTT. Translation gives CASSPPGQGVDTQYF. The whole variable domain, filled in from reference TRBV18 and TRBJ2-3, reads NAGVMQNPRHLVRRRGQEARLRCSPMKGHSHVYWYRQLPEEGLKFMVYLQKENIIDESGMPKERFSAEFPKEGPSILRIQQVVRGDSAAYFCASSPPGQGVDTQYFGPGTRLTVL.